This T cell receptor beta chain was sequenced during a study of Graves' ophthalmopathy and Graves' hyperthyroidism. Amplification of TCR beta CDR3 regions used RNA transcripts. HTBI primers were employed in first-round RT-PCR, then a second-round multiplex PCR followed. Via MiXCR, TCRdb re-called the multiplex PCR reads, giving one row per CDR3 protein. The data contain about 590,000 distinct CDR3 sequences, under 45% of them singletons. This clonotype was counted many times. Antigen unknown. Study-wide findings and caveats: Ophthalmopathy progression prediction by the model yielded a sensitivity of 55% to 71% and a specificity of 72.22%.

This CDR3 region has 20 residues. CDR1 is ENHRY and CDR2 is SYGVKD in the germline V gene. V dropped 0 bases and J dropped 5; count of bases not matched to a gene: 21. The sequencing input was peripheral blood or thyroid tissue (not recorded which). The chain has TRBV10-3 and TRBJ2-7; 8 bases fit TRBD2. The clonotype comes from an adult man with Graves' hyperthyroidism. CDR3 protein: CAISESGERGGRLPPHEQYF. CDR3 coding DNA: TGTGCCATCAGTGAGTCGGGCGAACGGGGCGGGAGGCTACCCCCCCACGAGCAGTACTTC.